A single sample gave rise to the 18 T cell receptor beta chains below, sequenced in a study of shared clonotypes between healthy human individuals. Clones were read by immunoSEQ multiplex PCR, and TCRdb kept only the in-frame ones, dropping some. Among under 2,500,000 clones, more than 90% were seen once, and the ten largest hold roughly 0.13%. Material: naive CD4+ T cells sorted from blood. The sample's subset: CD45RA+ positively selected. These receptors came from a man younger than 35 in good health.

This chain links TRBV4-1 with TRBJ2-1, with 9 bases lining up with TRBD2. The CDR3 length is 17 residues. Germline-derived CDR1 and CDR2 are MGHRA and YSYEKL. Trimming at V came to 2 bases and at J to 7 bases, leaving 12 bases not matched to a gene. The CDR3 spells CASSQSPTSGPMNEQFF. The CDR3 DNA follows: TGCGCCAGCAGCCAATCTCCTACTAGCGGGCCTATGAATGAGCAGTTCTTC.

The CDR3 sequence: CASGMGLPGGNEQFF. For the CDR3, the DNA is TGCGCCAGCGGAATGGGACTCCCTGGGGGCAATGAGCAGTTCTTC. The V gene is TRBV5-1, the J gene TRBJ2-1, with a possible D match to TRBD2 (6 bases). Germline CDR1 and CDR2: SGHRS and YFSETQ. Trimming took off 7 bases at V and 6 bases at J, with 20 bases between the two ends. This CDR3 has 15 residues.

V usage is TRBV28 and J usage is TRBJ2-7; 9 bases are a match to TRBD2. Trimming removed 6 bases from V and 0 bases from J; junction bases left unmatched: 6. Germline CDR1 MDHEN, CDR2 SYDVKM. The CDR3 extends over 15 amino acids. The CDR3: CASRDSGGSSYEQYF. CDR3 nucleotide sequence: TGTGCCAGCAGAGATAGCGGGGGAAGCTCCTACGAGCAGTACTTC.

Worth noting for this clone: This same CDR3 is encoded by further DNA sequences in the sample. The chain has TRBV7-2 and TRBJ1-2, with D possibly being TRBD1 (5 bases). The CDR3 totals 13 residues. Trimming took off 0 bases at V and 4 bases at J, with 6 bases between the two ends. Germline lookup yields CDR1 SGHTA and CDR2 FQGNSA. The CDR3 reads CASSLAGGYGYTF. In DNA form, the CDR3 reads TGTGCCAGCAGCTTAGCGGGGGGCTATGGCTACACCTTC.

This clone was recorded only once. This chain uses TRBV27 with TRBJ2-7, with D tentatively TRBD2 (7 bases). Germline V gene sequence: CDR1 MNHEY, CDR2 SMNVEV (reference sequence). V dropped 4 bases and J dropped 3 bases, with 16 bases sitting between them. The CDR3 consists of 15 residues. The CDR3 nucleotides read TGTGCCAGCAGTTCCACCGTGGGGGGGCTCTACGAGCAGTACTTC. This gives the protein CASSSTVGGLYEQYF.

This sequence joins TRBV9 and TRBJ2-6; TRBD2 matches 9 bases. This CDR3 spans 18 amino acids. CDR1 and CDR2 from the germline V gene are SGDLS and YYNGEE. With V trimmed by 4 bases and J by 2 bases, 10 bases remained unmatched. CDR3 region: CASSSHGGGAPGANVLTF. The CDR3 DNA reads TGTGCCAGCAGCTCCCACGGCGGGGGGGCGCCTGGGGCCAACGTCCTGACTTTC.

The chain employs TRBV6-5 and TRBJ1-1, with D possibly being TRBD1 (6 bases). The V gene's germline CDR1 is MNHEY and CDR2 SVGAGI. The CDR3 extends over 12 amino acids. Trimming cost V 4 bases and J 5 bases, with 8 bases left between them. CDR3 residues: CASSFRGTEAFF. The DNA of the CDR3 is TGTGCCAGCAGTTTCAGGGGAACTGAAGCTTTCTTT.

The CDR3 region is CAWSAWQNQPQHF. In nucleotides, the CDR3 is TGTGCCTGGAGTGCCTGGCAAAATCAGCCCCAGCATTTT. The chain joins TRBV30 to TRBJ1-5; D remains ambiguous. Germline CDR1 reads GTSNPN; CDR2 reads SVGIG (reference sequence). The CDR3 contains 13 residues. Trimming took 1 base from V and 4 from J, leaving 8 bases between them.

This clone showed up just a few times. This CDR3 is also generated by other DNA sequences in the sample. The V gene is TRBV6-1, the J gene TRBJ2-3, with D unresolved. The V gene lost 4 bases and the J gene lost 3 bases, with 2 bases spanning the gap. Germline V gene lookup returns CDR1 MNHNS and CDR2 SASEGT. The CDR3 consists of 11 residues. The CDR3 DNA reads TGTGCCAGCAGTGTAACAGATACGCAGTATTTT. Residues: CASSVTDTQYF.

This clone has only one observation. V gene TRBV5-1 combines with J gene TRBJ2-5; the D gene is possibly TRBD1 (6 bases). This CDR3 has 15 residues. Germline V gene data show CDR1 as SGHRS and CDR2 as YFSETQ. Trimming removed 2 bases at V and 4 bases at J, with 15 bases between. The CDR3 DNA is TGCGCCAGCAGCTTACCACAGGGTGTGGTAGAGACCCAGTACTTC. This sequence encodes CASSLPQGVVETQYF. The full variable domain, its missing parts supplied by reference TRBV5-1 and TRBJ2-5, is KAGVTQTPRYLIKTRGQQVTLSCSPISGHRSVSWYQQTPGQGLQFLFEYFSETQRNKGNFPGRFSGRQFSNSRSEMNVSTLELGDSALYLCASSLPQGVVETQYFGPGTRLLVL.

This chain uses TRBV7-2 with TRBJ2-5; 7 bases line up with TRBD2. V shed 5 bases and J 2 bases; nucleotides not matched to a gene: 14. The CDR3 is made up of 17 amino acids. Germline assignment: CDR1 SGHTA and CDR2 FQGNSA. CDR3 residues: CASSPQHLPGGQETQYF. The CDR3 DNA reads TGTGCCAGCAGCCCACAACACCTACCGGGGGGTCAAGAGACCCAGTACTTC.

The V gene is TRBV18, the J gene TRBJ1-3; D gene uncertain. V shed 3 bases and J shed 2 bases, with 14 bases lying between them. Germline CDR1 and CDR2: KGHSH and LQKENI. The CDR3 is made up of 16 amino acids. Written as DNA, the CDR3 is TGTGCCAGCTCACCGTTTGATCGCGGACCTGGAAACACCATATATTTT. Protein product: CASSPFDRGPGNTIYF.

This chain uses TRBV2 with TRBJ2-2, with TRBD2 matching over 8 bases. The V gene end was trimmed by 4 bases and the J gene end by 0 bases; junction bases not matched to a gene: 1. The CDR3 spans 15 residues. Germline assignment: CDR1 SNHLY and CDR2 FYNNEI. CDR3 DNA sequence: TGTGCCAGCAGTGGACTAGCGACGAACACCGGGGAGCTGTTTTTT. Amino acids: CASSGLATNTGELFF. Complete variable domain (other parts from reference TRBV2 and TRBJ2-2): EPEVTQTPSHQVTQMGQEVILRCVPISNHLYFYWYRQILGQKVEFLVSFYNNEISEKSEIFDDQFSVERPDGSNFTLKIRSTKLEDSAMYFCASSGLATNTGELFFGEGSRLTVL.

The V gene is TRBV7-2, the J gene TRBJ2-7; possible D gene TRBD1, 5 bases. The CDR3 contains 12 residues. Trimming took off 1 base at V and 6 bases at J, with 7 bases between the two ends. Germline assignment: CDR1 SGHTA and CDR2 FQGNSA. The CDR3 is CASSLVGPEQYF. In nucleotides, the CDR3 is TGTGCCAGCAGCTTAGTGGGGCCCGAGCAGTACTTC.

The V gene is TRBV28, the J gene TRBJ1-6; 7 bases agree with TRBD1. This CDR3 is 15 amino acids long. Trimming at V came to 5 bases and at J to 9 bases, leaving 10 bases not matched to a gene. CDR1 and CDR2 (germline): MDHEN, SYDVKM. The CDR3 reads CASSPRDSRPSPLHF. CDR3 nucleotide sequence: TGTGCCAGCAGTCCCAGGGACAGTCGGCCTTCACCCCTCCACTTT.

The V call is TRBV7-9, the J call TRBJ1-2, with a weak D call TRBD1 (5 bases). Trimming took off 0 bases at V and 7 bases at J, with 15 bases between the two ends. This CDR3 has 15 residues. The germline V gene has CDR1 SEHNR and CDR2 FQNEAQ (reference sequence). The CDR3 DNA follows: TGTGCCAGCAGCTTAGCGGGTGCAGGGCAGGGTGGCTACACCTTC. Encoded protein: CASSLAGAGQGGYTF.

With respect to this clone: Within the sample, other DNA sequences also encode this same CDR3. The V and J genes are TRBV5-1 and TRBJ2-3, with 8 nucleotides matching TRBD1. The ends lost 1 base at V and 3 bases at J; junction bases unmatched: 4. CDR3 length: 15 residues. Germline CDR1 SGHRS, CDR2 YFSETQ. Written as DNA, the CDR3 is TGCGCCAGCAGCTTGCAGGGGGCTAGGACAGATACGCAGTATTTT. Residues: CASSLQGARTDTQYF. Full variable domain (remainder filled in from reference TRBV5-1 and TRBJ2-3): KAGVTQTPRYLIKTRGQQVTLSCSPISGHRSVSWYQQTPGQGLQFLFEYFSETQRNKGNFPGRFSGRQFSNSRSEMNVSTLELGDSALYLCASSLQGARTDTQYFGPGTRLTVL.

Notes on this clone: The same CDR3 arises from other DNA sequences in this sample as well. The V gene is TRBV6-5, the J gene TRBJ2-7, with D tentatively TRBD1 or TRBD2 (5 bases each). Germline CDR1 MNHEY, CDR2 SVGAGI. The CDR3 is 14 amino acids. V lost 0 bases to trimming and J lost 2 bases, with 8 bases between them. CDR3 loop: CASSYSPGPYEQYF. The CDR3 DNA is TGTGCCAGCAGTTACTCGCCGGGACCCTACGAGCAGTACTTC.